Listed below are T cell receptor beta chains from one sample, sequenced in a study of blood T cell repertoires in COVID-19. The assay was immunoSEQ multiplex PCR, and TCRdb's table has in-frame clones only and misses some. The table includes 200,000 to 250,000 clones, around 83% detected once. Source material: peripheral blood. The receptors here all came from a man aged 25-40 years who had recovered from COVID-19. CDR3s include the opening cysteine and the closing phenylalanine or tryptophan. D genes are given only for firm matches. Some rows mark clone size as missing; the rest say once, few, many or name a class of expanded clone.

J gene: TRBJ2-7; clone size: -; CDR3 length: 15; V gene: TRBV5-6; D gene: TRBD1; CDR3 protein: CASSLRTGQPYEQYF; CDR3 DNA: TGTGCCAGCAGCTTACGAACGGGACAGCCCTACGAGCAGTACTTC
J gene: TRBJ1-1; clone size: -; CDR3 length: 13; V gene: TRBV19; D gene: TRBD1; CDR3 protein: CASSPQGAAEAFF; CDR3 DNA: TGTGCCAGTAGTCCTCAGGGGGCCGCTGAAGCTTTCTTT
J gene: TRBJ1-6; clone size: few; CDR3 length: 11; V gene: TRBV2; D gene: -; CDR3 protein: CASRRDSPLHF; CDR3 DNA: TGTGCCAGCCGACGGGATTCACCCCTCCACTTT
J gene: TRBJ1-6; clone size: -; CDR3 length: 14; V gene: TRBV11-2; D gene: -; CDR3 protein: CASSSPETASPLHF; CDR3 DNA: TGTGCCAGCAGCTCACCAGAGACAGCTTCACCCCTCCACTTT
J gene: TRBJ1-6; clone size: -; CDR3 length: 15; V gene: TRBV7-8; D gene: TRBD1; CDR3 protein: CASSLRRDSNSPLHF; CDR3 DNA: TGTGCCAGCAGCCTACGTCGGGACAGTAATTCACCCCTCCACTTT
J gene: TRBJ2-1; clone size: few; CDR3 length: 14; V gene: TRBV2; D gene: -; CDR3 protein: CASSESRVGNEQFF; CDR3 DNA: TGTGCCAGCAGTGAATCCCGCGTCGGTAATGAGCAGTTCTTC
J gene: TRBJ2-5; clone size: -; CDR3 length: 17; V gene: TRBV4-2; D gene: TRBD2; CDR3 protein: CASSPDGSSGVVETQYF; CDR3 DNA: TGTGCCAGCAGCCCAGACGGGTCTAGCGGGGTGGTTGAGACCCAGTACTTC
J gene: TRBJ2-1; clone size: -; CDR3 length: 14; V gene: TRBV27; D gene: -; CDR3 protein: CASSPLRRNNEQFF; CDR3 DNA: TGTGCCAGCAGTCCCCTTCGCAGAAACAATGAGCAGTTCTTC
J gene: TRBJ2-7; clone size: once; CDR3 length: 13; V gene: TRBV6-2/TRBV6-3; D gene: TRBD1; CDR3 protein: CASSYQGEYEQYF; CDR3 DNA: TGTGCCAGCAGTTACCAGGGGGAGTACGAGCAGTACTTC
J gene: TRBJ2-3; clone size: -; CDR3 length: 16; V gene: TRBV18; D gene: -; CDR3 protein: CASSPSRGGGTDTQYF; CDR3 DNA: TGTGCCAGCTCACCTAGCCGCGGGGGCGGGACAGATACGCAGTATTTT
J gene: TRBJ2-1; clone size: -; CDR3 length: 12; V gene: TRBV7-8; D gene: TRBD2; CDR3 protein: CASSSEAGEEFF; CDR3 DNA: TGTGCCAGCAGCTCCGAAGCGGGGGAGGAGTTCTTC
J gene: TRBJ2-3; clone size: -; CDR3 length: 16; V gene: TRBV5-1; D gene: TRBD2; CDR3 protein: CASSVSGSSSTDTQYF; CDR3 DNA: TGCGCCAGCAGCGTTAGCGGGTCCTCTAGCACAGATACGCAGTATTTT
J gene: TRBJ1-4; clone size: -; CDR3 length: 15; V gene: TRBV6-5; D gene: TRBD1; CDR3 protein: CASSRSGTGNEKLFF; CDR3 DNA: TGTGCCAGCAGTAGATCCGGGACAGGGAATGAAAAACTGTTTTTT
J gene: TRBJ2-3; clone size: -; CDR3 length: 13; V gene: TRBV19; D gene: -; CDR3 protein: CASSPVNTDTQYF; CDR3 DNA: TGTGCCAGTAGTCCGGTTAACACAGATACGCAGTATTTT
J gene: TRBJ1-5; clone size: -; CDR3 length: 14; V gene: TRBV2; D gene: TRBD1; CDR3 protein: CASSASGGYQPQHF; CDR3 DNA: TGTGCCAGCAGTGCCTCAGGGGGCTATCAGCCCCAGCATTTT
J gene: TRBJ1-4; clone size: few; CDR3 length: 15; V gene: TRBV5-1; D gene: -; CDR3 protein: CASSGEGATNEKLFF; CDR3 DNA: TGCGCCAGCAGCGGGGAGGGAGCAACTAATGAAAAACTGTTTTTT
J gene: TRBJ2-5; clone size: -; CDR3 length: 15; V gene: TRBV3-1/TRBV3-2; D gene: TRBD1; CDR3 protein: CASSRDSYVEKTQYF; CDR3 DNA: TGTGCCAGCAGCCGGGACAGTTACGTAGAAAAGACCCAGTACTTC
J gene: TRBJ1-2; clone size: -; CDR3 length: 12; V gene: TRBV7-9; D gene: TRBD1; CDR3 protein: CASSGTAYGYTF; CDR3 DNA: TGTGCCAGCAGCGGGACAGCCTATGGCTACACCTTC
J gene: TRBJ2-3; clone size: few; CDR3 length: 15; V gene: TRBV12-2; D gene: -; CDR3 protein: CASRLFRVLTDTQYF; CDR3 DNA: TGTGCAAGTCGCTTATTCCGGGTTCTCACAGATACGCAGTATTTT
J gene: TRBJ1-1; clone size: -; CDR3 length: 13; V gene: TRBV12-3/TRBV12-4; D gene: -; CDR3 protein: CASSPLVNTEAFF; CDR3 DNA: TGTGCCAGCAGTCCCCTAGTGAACACTGAAGCTTTCTTT
J gene: TRBJ1-4; clone size: -; CDR3 length: 15; V gene: TRBV7-9; D gene: -; CDR3 protein: CASSLVSTVNEKLFF; CDR3 DNA: TGTGCCAGCAGCTTAGTTTCTACGGTTAATGAAAAACTGTTTTTT
J gene: TRBJ2-2; clone size: -; CDR3 length: 16; V gene: TRBV5-5; D gene: -; CDR3 protein: CASSLMVLPGGGELFF; CDR3 DNA: TGTGCCAGCAGCTTGATGGTCCTCCCAGGAGGCGGGGAGCTGTTTTTT
J gene: TRBJ2-2; clone size: -; CDR3 length: 15; V gene: TRBV2; D gene: TRBD2; CDR3 protein: CASSEVAGSAGELFF; CDR3 DNA: TGTGCCAGCAGTGAAGTAGCGGGGTCTGCCGGGGAGCTGTTTTTT
J gene: TRBJ1-1; clone size: many; CDR3 length: 14; V gene: TRBV5-1; D gene: TRBD1; CDR3 protein: CASSGTGLNTEAFF; CDR3 DNA: TGCGCCAGCAGCGGGACAGGGTTGAACACTGAAGCTTTCTTT
J gene: TRBJ2-2; clone size: -; CDR3 length: 19; V gene: TRBV9; D gene: TRBD2; CDR3 protein: CASSVGIAGILTNTGELFF; CDR3 DNA: TGTGCCAGCAGCGTAGGGATAGCGGGGATCCTAACGAACACCGGGGAGCTGTTTTTT
J gene: TRBJ1-3; clone size: -; CDR3 length: 15; V gene: TRBV3-1/TRBV3-2; D gene: TRBD1; CDR3 protein: CASSSGTGPGNTIYF; CDR3 DNA: TGTGCCAGCAGCTCCGGGACAGGGCCTGGAAACACCATATATTTT
J gene: TRBJ1-4; clone size: -; CDR3 length: 13; V gene: TRBV2; D gene: -; CDR3 protein: CASGGRSNEKLFF; CDR3 DNA: TGTGCCAGCGGGGGCAGGTCTAACGAAAAACTGTTTTTT
J gene: TRBJ2-7; clone size: -; CDR3 length: 14; V gene: TRBV2; D gene: -; CDR3 protein: CASSDVEGDYEQYF; CDR3 DNA: TGTGCCAGCAGTGATGTTGAGGGAGACTACGAGCAGTACTTC
J gene: TRBJ1-4; clone size: once; CDR3 length: 15; V gene: TRBV3-1/TRBV3-2; D gene: -; CDR3 protein: CASSQGGTYNEKLFF; CDR3 DNA: TGTGCCAGCAGCCAAGGAGGGACATACAATGAAAAACTGTTTTTT
J gene: TRBJ2-3; clone size: -; CDR3 length: 15; V gene: TRBV19; D gene: TRBD2; CDR3 protein: CASSKDSGGAYTQYF; CDR3 DNA: TGTGCCAGTAGTAAGGATAGCGGGGGGGCCTATACGCAGTATTTT
J gene: TRBJ1-1; clone size: -; CDR3 length: 14; V gene: TRBV19; D gene: TRBD1; CDR3 protein: CASRSDRVYTEAFF; CDR3 DNA: TGTGCCAGTAGGTCTGACAGGGTGTACACTGAAGCTTTCTTT
J gene: TRBJ1-2; clone size: -; CDR3 length: 14; V gene: TRBV5-4; D gene: -; CDR3 protein: CASSLAGQGGGYTF; CDR3 DNA: TGTGCCAGCAGCTTGGCCGGGCAGGGCGGAGGCTACACCTTC
J gene: TRBJ1-6; clone size: -; CDR3 length: 14; V gene: TRBV2; D gene: TRBD1; CDR3 protein: CASRETGGLSPLHF; CDR3 DNA: TGTGCCAGCAGAGAGACAGGGGGCTTGTCACCCCTCCACTTT
J gene: TRBJ2-7; clone size: -; CDR3 length: 15; V gene: TRBV6-5; D gene: -; CDR3 protein: CASKRAGTPSYEQYF; CDR3 DNA: TGTGCCAGCAAACGCGCCGGGACACCCTCCTACGAGCAGTACTTC
J gene: TRBJ2-2; clone size: -; CDR3 length: 16; V gene: TRBV7-9; D gene: TRBD1; CDR3 protein: CASSSPGQGNTGELFF; CDR3 DNA: TGTGCCAGCAGCTCACCGGGACAGGGGAACACCGGGGAGCTGTTTTTT
J gene: TRBJ2-3; clone size: -; CDR3 length: 15; V gene: TRBV5-1; D gene: TRBD2; CDR3 protein: CATQRQRGGADTQYF; CDR3 DNA: TGCGCCACCCAGAGACAGCGGGGGGGCGCCGATACGCAGTATTTT
J gene: TRBJ2-4; clone size: few; CDR3 length: 18; V gene: TRBV18; D gene: -; CDR3 protein: CASSPPVEGFAAKNIQYF; CDR3 DNA: TGTGCCAGCTCACCACCGGTGGAGGGGTTTGCAGCCAAAAACATTCAGTACTTC
J gene: TRBJ2-3; clone size: -; CDR3 length: 14; V gene: TRBV11-2; D gene: TRBD1; CDR3 protein: CASSLEGEGGPQYF; CDR3 DNA: TGTGCCAGCAGCTTAGAGGGCGAAGGGGGCCCGCAGTATTTT